Detailed here is one TCR beta chain. Using immunoSEQ multiplex PCR, the repertoire was profiled, and TCRdb retains in-frame clones only, with some absent. In the table there are fewer than 75,000 clones, approximately 90% of which are singletons. The data were obtained in a study of T cell changes during pregnancy in multiple sclerosis. The germline V gene has CDR1 LNHDA and CDR2 SQIVND (reference sequence). The V end was cut by 6 bases, the J end by 1 base, with 12 bases between. CDR3 size: 14 residues. This TCR was recovered from a female donor in good health, enrolled as a control in a pregnancy study. The chain joins TRBV19 to TRBJ1-1; D may be TRBD1 (6 bases). The source was peripheral blood, collected after pregnancy. The CDR3 here is CASRERGGNTEAFF. CDR3 bases: TGTGCCAGTAGGGAGAGGGGGGGGAACACTGAAGCTTTCTTT.